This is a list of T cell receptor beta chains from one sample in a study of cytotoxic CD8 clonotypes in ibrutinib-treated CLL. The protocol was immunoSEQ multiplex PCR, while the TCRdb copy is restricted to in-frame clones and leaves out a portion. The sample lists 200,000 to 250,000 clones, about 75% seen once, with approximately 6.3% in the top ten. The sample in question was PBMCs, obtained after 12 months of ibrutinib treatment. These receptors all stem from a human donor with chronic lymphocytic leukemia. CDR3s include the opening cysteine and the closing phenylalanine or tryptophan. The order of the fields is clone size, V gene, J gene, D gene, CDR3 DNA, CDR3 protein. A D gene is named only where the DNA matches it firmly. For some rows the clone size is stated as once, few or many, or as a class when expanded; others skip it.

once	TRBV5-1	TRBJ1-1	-	TGCGCCAGCAGCCGGGCGGGCGCTATGAACACTGAAGCTTTCTTT	CASSRAGAMNTEAFF
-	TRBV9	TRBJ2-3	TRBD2	TGTGCCAGCAGCGTAGCGGGGGGGAACACAGATACGCAGTATTTT	CASSVAGGNTDTQYF
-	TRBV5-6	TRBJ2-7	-	TGTGCCAGCAGCTTGTCGTGGGGCCAGACCTACGAGCAGTACTTC	CASSLSWGQTYEQYF
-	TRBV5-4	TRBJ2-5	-	TGTGCCAGCAGCTCAGGACCTCGAGAGACCCAGTACTTC	CASSSGPRETQYF
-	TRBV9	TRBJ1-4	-	TGTGCCAGCAGCGCTAGCCCCGTTACAGGCCCAACTAATGAAAAACTGTTTTTT	CASSASPVTGPTNEKLFF
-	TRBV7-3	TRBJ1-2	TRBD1	TGTGCCAGCAGCCCATCCCCGCGACAGGGTCACTATGGCTACACCTTC	CASSPSPRQGHYGYTF
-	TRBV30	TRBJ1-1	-	TGTGCCTGGAGTGTCCCCATCCTAGCTGAAGCTTTCTTT	CAWSVPILAEAFF
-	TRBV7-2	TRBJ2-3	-	TGTGCCAGCAGCGCCCAATATAATACGCAGTATTTT	CASSAQYNTQYF
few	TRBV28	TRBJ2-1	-	TGTGCCAGCAGTTCAAGCCTGTCCTACAATGAGCAGTTCTTC	CASSSSLSYNEQFF
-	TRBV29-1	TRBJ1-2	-	TGCAGCGTTGAAGCCGCGGATCGGTATGGCTACACCTTC	CSVEAADRYGYTF
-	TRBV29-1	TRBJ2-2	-	TGCACCTTTAGGGGGAACACCGGGGAGCTGTTTTTT	CTFRGNTGELFF
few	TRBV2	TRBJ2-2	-	TGTGCCAGCAGTGTGGGGCAGGGGTGGATCACCGGGGAGCTGTTTTTT	CASSVGQGWITGELFF
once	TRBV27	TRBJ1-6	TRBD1	TGTGCCAGCAGACCGGGACAGGGTTTAGTGGGTTCACCCCTCCACTTT	CASRPGQGLVGSPLHF
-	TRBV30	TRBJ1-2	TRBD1	TGTGCCTGGAGGGTAAGGGACAGGGATTCCTATGGCTACACCTTC	CAWRVRDRDSYGYTF
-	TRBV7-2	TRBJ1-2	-	TGTGCCAGCAGCTTAGTCGTAACCCACCAGGGAAACGGCTACACCTTC	CASSLVVTHQGNGYTF
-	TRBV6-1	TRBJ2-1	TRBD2	TGTGCCAGCAGTGAGCTAGCGGGGAGGAACAATGAGCAGTTCTTC	CASSELAGRNNEQFF
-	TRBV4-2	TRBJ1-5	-	TGTGCCAGCAGCCAAGATAGCGGGGTCAATCAGCCCCAGCATTTT	CASSQDSGVNQPQHF
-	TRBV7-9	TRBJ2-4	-	TGTGCCAGCAGCGCTTGGGGCCGCGGCAAAAACATTCAGTACTTC	CASSAWGRGKNIQYF
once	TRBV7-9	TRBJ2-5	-	TGTGCCAGCAGCTTAACCTGGCAAGAGACCCAGTACTTC	CASSLTWQETQYF
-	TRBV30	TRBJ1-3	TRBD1	TGTGCCTGGAGTACGGGACAGGGGATACGAAACACCATATATTTT	CAWSTGQGIRNTIYF